This T cell receptor beta chain was documented in a study of T cell clones after liver transplantation. Study as a whole: Samples came from ITN030ST, which attempted immunosuppression withdrawal within 2 years of liver transplantation. Third-party-reactive TCRbeta sequences from pre-transplant mixed lymphocyte reactions served as antigen-independent comparators. Samples came pre-transplant, pre-randomization before withdrawal, and post-randomization after withdrawal ended. Until 12-24 months post-transplant, subjects got standard immunosuppression and no induction.

Profiled with immunoSEQ multiplex PCR; TCRdb holds only in-frame clones, not every one. The sample carries some 11,000 clones, 70% to 75% recorded once. Trimming pared 0 bases from V and 1 base from J, leaving 12 bases between. The CDR3 totals 16 residues. Germline CDR1 reads LNHNV; CDR2 reads YYDKDF (reference sequence). Sequenced here: CD4+ T cells from blood, sampled around 32 months after liver transplant. This clonotype was obtained from a human patient who received a liver transplant. The graft donor may account for some of the T cells. J is TRBJ1-1 and V is TRBV15; the D is unclear. This CDR3 reads CATSRDLGTENTEAFF. The CDR3 DNA follows: TGTGCCACCAGCAGAGATCTCGGCACGGAGAACACTGAAGCTTTCTTT.